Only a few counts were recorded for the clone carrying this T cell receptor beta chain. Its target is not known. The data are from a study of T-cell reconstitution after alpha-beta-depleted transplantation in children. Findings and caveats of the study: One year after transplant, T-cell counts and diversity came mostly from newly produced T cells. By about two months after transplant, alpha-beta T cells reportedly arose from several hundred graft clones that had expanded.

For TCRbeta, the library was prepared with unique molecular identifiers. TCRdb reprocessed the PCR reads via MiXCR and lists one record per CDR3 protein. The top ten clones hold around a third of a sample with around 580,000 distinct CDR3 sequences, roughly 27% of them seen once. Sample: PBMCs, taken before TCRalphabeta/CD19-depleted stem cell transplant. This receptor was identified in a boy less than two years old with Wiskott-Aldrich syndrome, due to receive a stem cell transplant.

This chain's CDR3 is CASSLSQGPRNYGYTF. The CDR3 DNA reads TGTGCCAGCAGTTTAAGTCAGGGGCCAAGGAACTATGGCTACACCTTC. The V gene is TRBV27, the J gene TRBJ1-2, with D possibly matching TRBD1 (6 bases). Trimming took 2 bases from V and 2 from J, leaving 15 bases between them. Germline V gene data show CDR1 as MNHEY and CDR2 as SMNVEV (reference sequence). CDR3 length: 16 amino acids.